The clone carrying this T cell receptor (beta chain) has only a few counts. Its antigen is not known. Healthy Caucasian donors formed the entire cohort. This CDR3 is 16 amino acids long. Germline V gene data show CDR1 as SGHVS and CDR2 as FQNEAQ. Deletions cut 5 bases from V and 0 bases from J, with 17 bases between. The data originate from a study of identical twins. Each CDR3 protein is one row after TCRdb ran MiXCR on the 5' RACE reads. The profile shows about 220,000 distinct CDR3 sequences, approximately 8% of them singletons. Study-level results: Model-predicted out-of-frame TCR alpha sharing fell below observed values in monozygotic twins. Abundant cord blood beta clonotypes carried fewer insertions; memory repertoires showed none. Conclusions came from cross-sectional statistical analysis, not from following the same donors.

These same records also appear under a second study, on yellow fever vaccine responses in identical twins.

This receptor was taken from a young woman in good health. J is TRBJ2-7 and V is TRBV7-8; perhaps TRBD1 as D (7 bases). The sample taken for sequencing was CD8+ T cells sorted from blood. Here the CDR3 reads CASSPAGGTLSYEQYF. CDR3 nucleotide sequence: TGTGCCAGCAGCCCAGCAGGGGGGACTCTCTCCTACGAGCAGTACTTC.